This T cell receptor beta chain was captured in a study of blood T cell repertoires in COVID-19. Study-wide background: Acute and convalescent COVID-19 samples came from the United States, Italy and Spain. In each case, the material was cDNA or gDNA derived from T cells, B-cell-depleted T cells, or PBMCs.

Authors' analysis steps: Amplification of reference gene primers was used by the study to estimate nucleated cell counts. Measured with immunoSEQ multiplex PCR; TCRdb has only the in-frame clones, and not every one. From that table come the V and J calls and clone size; the DNA was used to work out D and trimming. The data hold under 200,000 clones, with over 75% observed a single time. The receptor's source is a man aged 50-59 years with acute or convalescent COVID-19. Sequencing was carried out using peripheral blood.

In DNA, the CDR3 is TGCGCCAGCAGCGAAGGTTATAGCGGGGCGCCTTACGAGCAGTACTTC. Translation: CASSEGYSGAPYEQYF. J is TRBJ2-7 and V is TRBV4-1; 8 positions match TRBD2. CDR1 is MGHRA, CDR2 YSYEKL, per germline. V lost 5 bases to trimming and J lost 4 bases; unmatched junction nucleotides: 13. This CDR3 contains 16 residues.